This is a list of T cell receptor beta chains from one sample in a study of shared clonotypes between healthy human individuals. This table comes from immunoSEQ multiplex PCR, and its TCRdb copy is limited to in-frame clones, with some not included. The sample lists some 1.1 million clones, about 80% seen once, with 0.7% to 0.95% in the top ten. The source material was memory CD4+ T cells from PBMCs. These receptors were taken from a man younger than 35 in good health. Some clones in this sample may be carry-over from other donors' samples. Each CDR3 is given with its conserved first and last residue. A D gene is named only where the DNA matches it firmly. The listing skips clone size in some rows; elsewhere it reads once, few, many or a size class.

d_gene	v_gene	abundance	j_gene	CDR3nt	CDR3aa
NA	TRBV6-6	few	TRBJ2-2	TGTGCCAGCAGTTACAGGAGGGGGGAGAACACCGGGGAGCTGTTTTTT	CASSYRRGENTGELFF
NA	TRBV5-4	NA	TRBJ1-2	TGTGCCAGCAGCGCGGGAGGTCAGGTTTCCTATGGCTACACCTTC	CASSAGGQVSYGYTF
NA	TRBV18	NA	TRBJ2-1	TGTGCCAGCTCACCACCTTTAGTCTTTAGTGAGCAGTTCTTC	CASSPPLVFSEQFF
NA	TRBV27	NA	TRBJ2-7	TGTGCCAGCAGCTCATCTGGGACATCTCCTTCCTACGAGCAGTACTTC	CASSSSGTSPSYEQYF
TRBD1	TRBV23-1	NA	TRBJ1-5	TGCGCCAGCAGTCCACAGGGGCAAGGGAATCAGCCCCAGCATTTT	CASSPQGQGNQPQHF
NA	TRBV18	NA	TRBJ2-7	TGTGCCAGCTCACCATTGGCAACGTTAGAACAGGGTGACGAGCAGTACTTC	CASSPLATLEQGDEQYF
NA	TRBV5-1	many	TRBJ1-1	TGCGCCAGCAGCCGAATCGGAGTGAACACTGAAGCTTTCTTT	CASSRIGVNTEAFF
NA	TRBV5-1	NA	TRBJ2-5	TGCGCCAGCAGCCTACTACAGGGCCCAGAGACCCAGTACTTC	CASSLLQGPETQYF
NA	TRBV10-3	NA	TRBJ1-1	TGTGCCATCAGTGGACAAATTATAATGAACACTGAAGCTTTCTTT	CAISGQIIMNTEAFF
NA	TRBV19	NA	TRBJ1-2	TGTGCCAGTAGTATCGGGGGCAGGGTCATCTATGGCTACACCTTC	CASSIGGRVIYGYTF
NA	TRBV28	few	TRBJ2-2	TGTGCCAGCAGGGTACAGTCGAACACCGGGGAGCTGTTTTTT	CASRVQSNTGELFF
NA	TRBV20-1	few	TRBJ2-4	TGCAGTGCTCGTGCCGCGGGCATTCAGTACTTC	CSARAAGIQYF
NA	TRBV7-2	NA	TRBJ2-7	TGTGCCAGCAGCTCGCCAGGGGCCCTCGAGCAGTACTTC	CASSSPGALEQYF
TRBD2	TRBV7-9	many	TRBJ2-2	TGTGCCTTTAGCGGGAGTGGTTTTACCGGGGAGCTGTTTTTT	CAFSGSGFTGELFF
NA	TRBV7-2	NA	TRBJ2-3	TGTGCCAGCAGCAACATAAGAGATACGCAGTATTTT	CASSNIRDTQYF
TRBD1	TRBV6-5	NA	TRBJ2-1	TGTGCCAGTCTGGGCAGGGGGCGATATGAGCAGTTCTTC	CASLGRGRYEQFF